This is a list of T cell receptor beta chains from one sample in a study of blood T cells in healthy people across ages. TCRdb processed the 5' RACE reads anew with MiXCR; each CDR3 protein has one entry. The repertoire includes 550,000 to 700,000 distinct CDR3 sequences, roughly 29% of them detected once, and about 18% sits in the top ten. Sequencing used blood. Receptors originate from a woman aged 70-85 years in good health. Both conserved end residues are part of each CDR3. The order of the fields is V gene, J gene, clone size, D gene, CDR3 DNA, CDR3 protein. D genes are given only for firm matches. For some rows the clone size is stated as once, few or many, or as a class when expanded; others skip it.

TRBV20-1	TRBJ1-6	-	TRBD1	TGCAGTGCTAGAGATCGTAGACAGGGGGAATCACCCCTCCACTTT	CSARDRRQGESPLHF
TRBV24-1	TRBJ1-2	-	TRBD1	TGTGCCACCAGTGACCCCCGACAGGGTCCCTACTATGGCTACACCTTC	CATSDPRQGPYYGYTF
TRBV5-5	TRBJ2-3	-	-	TGTGCCAGCAGCTTGATAGCCATGAGGGGAGGAGGCACAGATACGCAGTATTTT	CASSLIAMRGGGTDTQYF
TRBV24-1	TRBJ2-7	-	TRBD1	TGTGCCACCAGTGATCCCCTCCGGACAGGTTCCTACGAGCAGTACTTC	CATSDPLRTGSYEQYF
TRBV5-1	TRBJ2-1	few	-	TGCGCCAGCAGCTTGGGCCCTAGCCTCTCCAATGAGCAGTTCTTC	CASSLGPSLSNEQFF
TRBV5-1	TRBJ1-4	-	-	TGCGCCAGCAGCCGGGACCCAGGGAATGAAAAACTGTTTTTT	CASSRDPGNEKLFF
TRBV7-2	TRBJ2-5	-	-	TGTGCCAGCAGCTTAGCACTGTTCCAAGAGACCCAGTACTTC	CASSLALFQETQYF
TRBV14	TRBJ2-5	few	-	TGTGCCAGCAGCTCTCTAGGGGATCAAGAGACCCAGTACTTC	CASSSLGDQETQYF
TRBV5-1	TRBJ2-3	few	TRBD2	TGCGCCAGCAGCTCCGGGACTAGCGGGGGACCGACAGATACGCAGTATTTT	CASSSGTSGGPTDTQYF
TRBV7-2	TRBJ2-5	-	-	TGTGCCAGCAGCCCCTATCGGAGGGCGCTCCAAGAGACCCAGTACTTC	CASSPYRRALQETQYF
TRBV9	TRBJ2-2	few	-	TGTGCCAGCAGCCCCTCACAGGGTACCGGGGAGCTGTTTTTT	CASSPSQGTGELFF
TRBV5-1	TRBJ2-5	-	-	TGCGCCAGCAGCTTGAACGGCGATGGGGTGGGGGAGCAGTACTTC	CASSLNGDGVGEQYF
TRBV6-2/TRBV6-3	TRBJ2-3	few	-	TGTGCCAGCAAGCTACAGGGACCCTCGAGCACAGATACGCAGTATTTT	CASKLQGPSSTDTQYF
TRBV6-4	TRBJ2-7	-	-	TGTGCCAGCACAGGTCAACCACATGACGAGCAGTACTTC	CASTGQPHDEQYF
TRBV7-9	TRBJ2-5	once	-	TGTGCCAGCAGCCCCCTTCTTTCTTTCCAGTACTTC	CASSPLLSFQYF
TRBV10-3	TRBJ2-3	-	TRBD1	TGTGCCATCAGTGCAGGACAGGTACTCACAGATACGCAGTATTTT	CAISAGQVLTDTQYF
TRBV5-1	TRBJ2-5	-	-	TGCGCCAGCAGTTATCAGGGGTTAGAGACCCAGTACTTC	CASSYQGLETQYF
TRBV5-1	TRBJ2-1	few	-	TGCGCCAGCAGCTTGGGGCAGGGAGAGGGGAATGAGCAGTTCTTC	CASSLGQGEGNEQFF
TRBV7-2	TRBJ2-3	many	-	TGTGCCAGCAGCTCCCCGAACACAGATACGCAGTATTTT	CASSSPNTDTQYF
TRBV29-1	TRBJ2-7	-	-	TGCAGCGTTGAAGATCGAGGGGCTTCCTACGAGCAGTACTTC	CSVEDRGASYEQYF
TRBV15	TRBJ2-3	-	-	TGTGCCACCAGCAGAGCCGAACTCACTACAGATACGCAGTATTTT	CATSRAELTTDTQYF
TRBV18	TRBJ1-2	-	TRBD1	TGTGCCAGCTCGGCCGACAGGGAGGGCTATGGCTACACCTTC	CASSADREGYGYTF
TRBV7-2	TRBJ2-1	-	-	TGTGCCAGCAGCTTAGCCCCGTTTGGTAGTGAGCAGTTCTTC	CASSLAPFGSEQFF
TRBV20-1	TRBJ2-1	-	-	TGCAGTGCTGGACTCCTGAGCTCCTACAATGAGCAGTTCTTC	CSAGLLSSYNEQFF
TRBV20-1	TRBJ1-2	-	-	TGCAGTGCTAAAGGACAAAGCTATGGCTACACCTTC	CSAKGQSYGYTF
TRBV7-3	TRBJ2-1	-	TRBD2	TGTGCCAGCAGCCCGACGACTAGCAACAATGAGCAGTTCTTC	CASSPTTSNNEQFF
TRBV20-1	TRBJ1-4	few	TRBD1	TGCAGTGCTCCGTCGACAGGGAAAAATGAAAAACTGTTTTTT	CSAPSTGKNEKLFF
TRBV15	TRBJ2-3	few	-	TGTGCCACCGGATCACCTAGCACAGATACGCAGTATTTT	CATGSPSTDTQYF
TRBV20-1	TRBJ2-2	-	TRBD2	TGCAGTGCTACTAAGACTAGCGGGGGGGCCGGCGGGGAGCTGTTTTTT	CSATKTSGGAGGELFF
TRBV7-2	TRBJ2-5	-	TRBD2	TGTGCCAGCAGCTCCCAACGGGGGGGGAGGGAGACCCAGTACTTC	CASSSQRGGRETQYF
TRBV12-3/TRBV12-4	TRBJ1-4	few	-	TGTGCCAGCCGCGAAGCAGGGGTCGAAAAACTGTTTTTT	CASREAGVEKLFF
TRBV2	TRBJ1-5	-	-	TGTGCCAGCAGTGGGGAGGGGGAGATTCAGCCCCAGCATTTT	CASSGEGEIQPQHF